This T cell receptor beta chain was found in a study of blood T cell repertoires in COVID-19. Study summary: Whether acute or convalescent, the COVID-19 samples came from the United States, Italy and Spain. PBMCs, B-cell-depleted T cells, or T cells were the source of the cDNA or gDNA that made up the material.

Enrollment of patients from Seattle took place during active infection, with longitudinal follow-up. Under the authors' procedure: Reference gene primer amplification yielded estimated nucleated cell counts. TCRdb's copy holds only in-frame clones and misses some; the assay was immunoSEQ multiplex PCR. V, J and clone size reflect that table, while D and trimming were determined from the DNA. This sample has 300,000 to 400,000 clones; around nine tenths occur once, and the top ten carry roughly 6.6%. CDR1 and CDR2 from the germline V gene are ENHRY and SYGVKD. The CDR3 covers 13 residues. With 6 bases clipped from V and 8 bases from J, the junction kept 6 bases outside the gene matches.

The receptor was derived from a woman between 65 and 79 years old with COVID-19, enrolled during active disease. Sequences were obtained from peripheral blood. V is TRBV10-3 and J is TRBJ1-4; 7 nucleotides line up with TRBD1. The CDR3: CAISREQGEKLFF. In DNA form, the CDR3 reads TGTGCCATCAGCCGGGAACAGGGGGAAAAACTGTTTTTT.